The next 17 T cell receptor beta chains were all read from a single sample in a study of T cell responses to AZD1222 COVID-19 vaccine. The assay was immunoSEQ multiplex PCR, and TCRdb's table has in-frame clones only and misses some. Of 86,000 or so clones listed, around 84% are singletons. The starting material was peripheral blood, obtained 28 days after the second AZD1222 dose. These receptors were collected from an adult who received the AZD1222 COVID-19 vaccine.

The rearrangement joins TRBV12-3 or TRBV12-4 to TRBJ2-7, with 7 bases aligning to TRBD1. The trim removed 3 bases at V and 3 bases at J, leaving 2 bases unmatched. There are 13 residues in the CDR3. The CDR3 DNA sequence: TGTGCCAGCAGTTTGGACAGGATCTACGAGCAGTACTTC. Protein product: CASSLDRIYEQYF.

The chain combines TRBV12-3 or TRBV12-4 with TRBJ2-7; D is uncertain. This CDR3 spans 12 amino acids. Trimming removed 3 bases at V and 5 bases at J, with 8 bases between. Written as DNA, the CDR3 is TGTGCCAGCAGTTTTATGGTTCACGAGCAGTACTTC. This gives the protein CASSFMVHEQYF.

This chain uses TRBV2 with TRBJ2-6; D tentatively fits TRBD1 or TRBD2 (5 bases each). This CDR3 spans 16 amino acids. Germline loops: CDR1 SNHLY, CDR2 FYNNEI. Between the trimmed V and J ends, which lost 8 bases and 0 bases, there was a span of 14 bases. CDR3 sequence (DNA): TGTGCCAGCTATGGGACGGGCCGCTCTGGGGCCAACGTCCTGACTTTC. Translating it yields CASYGTGRSGANVLTF.

The chain recombines TRBV24-1 with TRBJ2-3; tentatively, D is TRBD1 (6 bases). From germline, CDR1 is KGHDR and CDR2 SFDVKD. The CDR3 sequence is 15 residues long. The V and J ends lost 3 bases and 4 bases respectively, with 13 bases between them. The CDR3 bases are TGTGCCACCAGTGATCTGGGCGCAGGGGCAGATACGCAGTATTTT. It codes for CATSDLGAGADTQYF.

The chain has TRBV28 and TRBJ1-5; possible D gene TRBD1, 5 bases. Trimming cost V 2 bases and J 3 bases, with 11 bases left between them. The germline V gene has CDR1 MDHEN and CDR2 SYDVKM. The CDR3 runs to 15 residues. Written as DNA, the CDR3 is TGTGCCAGCAGTTTAGATCGGGGGTACAATCAGCCCCAGCATTTT. The encoded protein is CASSLDRGYNQPQHF.

This chain connects TRBV7-2 to TRBJ1-4; a weak D match, TRBD1 (6 bases). V lost 5 bases and J 8 bases, leaving 12 bases between the germline ends. This CDR3 has 13 amino acids. Germline CDR1 SGHTA, CDR2 FQGNSA. CDR3 DNA: TGTGCCAGCAGCCGAGGGCAGGGGGAAAAACTGTTTTTT. It specifies CASSRGQGEKLFF.

The chain uses TRBV21-1 and TRBJ1-5; the table's D call, TRBD1, has no DNA check behind it. TRBV21-1 is a pseudogene locus. The CDR3 is made up of 13 amino acids. CDR3 sequence (DNA): TGTGCCGGAACAGGGCATAGCAATCAGCCCCAGCATTTT. Its translation: CAGTGHSNQPQHF.

The V and J genes are TRBV3-1 (or the pseudogene TRBV3-2) and TRBJ2-2, with 10 bases lining up with TRBD2. The CDR3 length is 15 residues. After removal of 6 bases from V and 4 bases from J, the junction contained 5 bases not matched to a gene. Per germline, CDR1 LGHDT and CDR2 YNNKEL (reference sequence). The CDR3 bases are TGTGCCAGCAGACCGGGACTAGCGAGCACCGGGGAGCTGTTTTTT. This codes for CASRPGLASTGELFF.

The rearrangement links TRBV10-3 to TRBJ1-2; the match to TRBD1 covers 7 bases. V gave up 7 bases and J gave up 3 bases; unmatched junction bases: 5. Germline-derived CDR1 and CDR2 are ENHRY and SYGVKD. This CDR3 comprises 13 residues. In nucleotides, the CDR3 is TGTGCCATCACTAGGGACAGTGACTATGGCTACACCTTC. Translating gives CAITRDSDYGYTF.

The J gene is TRBJ1-3, the V gene TRBV6-2 or TRBV6-3; possible D gene TRBD1, 5 bases. Deletions cut 6 bases from V and 4 bases from J, with 28 bases between. Germline values: CDR1 MNHEY, CDR2 SVGEGT. The CDR3 consists of 19 residues. The CDR3 is CASSATTVFAREVGNTIYF. Written as DNA, the CDR3 is TGTGCCAGCAGCGCGACTACTGTATTCGCCAGGGAAGTCGGAAACACCATATATTTT.

The chain joins TRBV7-2 to TRBJ2-7, with a weak D call TRBD2 (6 bases). Trimming took 5 bases from V and 5 from J, leaving 13 bases between them. From germline, CDR1 is SGHTA and CDR2 FQGNSA. This CDR3 is built from 13 residues. The CDR3, as DNA: TGTGCCAGCAGCCCCCGGGGGAACCACGAGCAGTACTTC. Amino acid sequence: CASSPRGNHEQYF.

This chain joins TRBV28 and TRBJ2-7; 8 positions match TRBD2. J lost 3 bases, V lost 3 bases, and 10 bases had no gene match. CDR1 and CDR2 from the germline V gene are MDHEN and SYDVKM. CDR3 size: 16 residues. The CDR3 loop is CASSFPSTTSGYEQYF. As DNA, the CDR3 is TGTGCCAGCAGTTTTCCCTCAACAACTAGCGGCTACGAGCAGTACTTC.

The chain is built from TRBV28 and TRBJ2-2; TRBD2 matches 15 bases. Germline lookup yields CDR1 MDHEN and CDR2 SYDVKM. The CDR3 sequence is 20 residues long. V lost 5 bases and J lost 2; bases outside the gene matches: 12. This chain's CDR3 is CASSPHDGLAGGPNTGELFF. Written as DNA, the CDR3 is TGTGCCAGCAGTCCCCATGATGGACTAGCGGGGGGGCCTAACACCGGGGAGCTGTTTTTT.

DNA of the CDR3: TGTGCCAGCTCACCACCGGGAGCAGGGGGAACTGCTAGTTCACCCCTCCACTTT. It is translated as CASSPPGAGGTASSPLHF. The chain combines TRBV18 with TRBJ1-6, with 7 bases identical to TRBD1. Germline values: CDR1 KGHSH, CDR2 LQKENI. This CDR3 has 18 amino acids. The trim removed 0 bases at V and 9 bases at J, leaving 14 bases unmatched.

This clone has more than one count but fewer than ten. The chain joins TRBV5-1 to TRBJ1-5; maybe TRBD1 (6 bases). Germline loops: CDR1 SGHRS, CDR2 YFSETQ. V lost 0 bases and J 8 bases, leaving 9 bases between the germline ends. CDR3 length equals 13 residues. CDR3: CASSLEGDKPQHF. The CDR3 bases are TGCGCCAGCAGCTTGGAGGGGGACAAGCCCCAGCATTTT.

This rearrangement joins TRBV11-2 to TRBJ1-1; 8 bases align to TRBD1. The CDR3 is made up of 15 amino acids. CDR1 is SGHAT and CDR2 is FQNNGV in the germline V gene. V lost 5 bases and J lost 1; bases outside the gene matches: 6. The CDR3 loop is CASSAPGQGNTEAFF. The CDR3 DNA sequence: TGTGCCAGCAGCGCCCCAGGACAGGGGAACACTGAAGCTTTCTTT. The whole variable domain, remainder taken from reference TRBV11-2 and TRBJ1-1, is EAGVAQSPRYKIIEKRQSVAFWCNPISGHATLYWYQQILGQGPKLLIQFQNNGVVDDSQLPKDRFSAERLKGVDSTLKIQPAKLEDSAVYLCASSAPGQGNTEAFFGQGTRLTVV.

The V call is TRBV7-2, the J call TRBJ2-2; D possibly uses TRBD1 or TRBD2 (5 bases each). Germline V CDR1 and CDR2: SGHTA, FQGNSA. The CDR3 contains 14 residues. V was clipped by 4 bases and J by 4 bases, with 10 bases between them. The DNA for the CDR3 is TGTGCCAGCAGCTGGGGGTGGTCCACCGGGGAGCTGTTTTTT. Translation: CASSWGWSTGELFF.